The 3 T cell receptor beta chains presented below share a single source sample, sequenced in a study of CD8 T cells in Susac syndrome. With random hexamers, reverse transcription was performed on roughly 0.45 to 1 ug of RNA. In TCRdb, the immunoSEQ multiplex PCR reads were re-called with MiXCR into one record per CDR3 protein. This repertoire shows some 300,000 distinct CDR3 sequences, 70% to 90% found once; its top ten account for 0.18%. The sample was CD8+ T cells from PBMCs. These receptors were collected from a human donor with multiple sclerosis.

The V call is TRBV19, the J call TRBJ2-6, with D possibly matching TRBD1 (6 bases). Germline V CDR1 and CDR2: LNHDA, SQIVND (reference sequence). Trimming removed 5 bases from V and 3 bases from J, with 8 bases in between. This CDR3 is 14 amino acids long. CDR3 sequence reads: CASSSGVGANVLTF. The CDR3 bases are TGTGCCAGTAGTTCAGGGGTTGGGGCCAACGTCCTGACTTTC.

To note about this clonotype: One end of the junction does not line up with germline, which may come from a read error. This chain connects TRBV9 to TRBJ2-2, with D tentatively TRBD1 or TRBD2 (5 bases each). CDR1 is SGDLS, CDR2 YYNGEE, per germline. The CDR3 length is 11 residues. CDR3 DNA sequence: TGTGTCAGCAGCCCCGGGACCGAGCTGTTTTTT. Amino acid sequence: CVSSPGTELFF.

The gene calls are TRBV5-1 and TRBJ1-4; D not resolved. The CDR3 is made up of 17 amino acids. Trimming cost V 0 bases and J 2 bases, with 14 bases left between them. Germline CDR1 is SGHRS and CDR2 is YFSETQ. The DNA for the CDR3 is TGCGCCAGCAGCTTGGGGCAGCGCTCCGGGACTAATGAAAAACTGTTTTTT. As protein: CASSLGQRSGTNEKLFF.